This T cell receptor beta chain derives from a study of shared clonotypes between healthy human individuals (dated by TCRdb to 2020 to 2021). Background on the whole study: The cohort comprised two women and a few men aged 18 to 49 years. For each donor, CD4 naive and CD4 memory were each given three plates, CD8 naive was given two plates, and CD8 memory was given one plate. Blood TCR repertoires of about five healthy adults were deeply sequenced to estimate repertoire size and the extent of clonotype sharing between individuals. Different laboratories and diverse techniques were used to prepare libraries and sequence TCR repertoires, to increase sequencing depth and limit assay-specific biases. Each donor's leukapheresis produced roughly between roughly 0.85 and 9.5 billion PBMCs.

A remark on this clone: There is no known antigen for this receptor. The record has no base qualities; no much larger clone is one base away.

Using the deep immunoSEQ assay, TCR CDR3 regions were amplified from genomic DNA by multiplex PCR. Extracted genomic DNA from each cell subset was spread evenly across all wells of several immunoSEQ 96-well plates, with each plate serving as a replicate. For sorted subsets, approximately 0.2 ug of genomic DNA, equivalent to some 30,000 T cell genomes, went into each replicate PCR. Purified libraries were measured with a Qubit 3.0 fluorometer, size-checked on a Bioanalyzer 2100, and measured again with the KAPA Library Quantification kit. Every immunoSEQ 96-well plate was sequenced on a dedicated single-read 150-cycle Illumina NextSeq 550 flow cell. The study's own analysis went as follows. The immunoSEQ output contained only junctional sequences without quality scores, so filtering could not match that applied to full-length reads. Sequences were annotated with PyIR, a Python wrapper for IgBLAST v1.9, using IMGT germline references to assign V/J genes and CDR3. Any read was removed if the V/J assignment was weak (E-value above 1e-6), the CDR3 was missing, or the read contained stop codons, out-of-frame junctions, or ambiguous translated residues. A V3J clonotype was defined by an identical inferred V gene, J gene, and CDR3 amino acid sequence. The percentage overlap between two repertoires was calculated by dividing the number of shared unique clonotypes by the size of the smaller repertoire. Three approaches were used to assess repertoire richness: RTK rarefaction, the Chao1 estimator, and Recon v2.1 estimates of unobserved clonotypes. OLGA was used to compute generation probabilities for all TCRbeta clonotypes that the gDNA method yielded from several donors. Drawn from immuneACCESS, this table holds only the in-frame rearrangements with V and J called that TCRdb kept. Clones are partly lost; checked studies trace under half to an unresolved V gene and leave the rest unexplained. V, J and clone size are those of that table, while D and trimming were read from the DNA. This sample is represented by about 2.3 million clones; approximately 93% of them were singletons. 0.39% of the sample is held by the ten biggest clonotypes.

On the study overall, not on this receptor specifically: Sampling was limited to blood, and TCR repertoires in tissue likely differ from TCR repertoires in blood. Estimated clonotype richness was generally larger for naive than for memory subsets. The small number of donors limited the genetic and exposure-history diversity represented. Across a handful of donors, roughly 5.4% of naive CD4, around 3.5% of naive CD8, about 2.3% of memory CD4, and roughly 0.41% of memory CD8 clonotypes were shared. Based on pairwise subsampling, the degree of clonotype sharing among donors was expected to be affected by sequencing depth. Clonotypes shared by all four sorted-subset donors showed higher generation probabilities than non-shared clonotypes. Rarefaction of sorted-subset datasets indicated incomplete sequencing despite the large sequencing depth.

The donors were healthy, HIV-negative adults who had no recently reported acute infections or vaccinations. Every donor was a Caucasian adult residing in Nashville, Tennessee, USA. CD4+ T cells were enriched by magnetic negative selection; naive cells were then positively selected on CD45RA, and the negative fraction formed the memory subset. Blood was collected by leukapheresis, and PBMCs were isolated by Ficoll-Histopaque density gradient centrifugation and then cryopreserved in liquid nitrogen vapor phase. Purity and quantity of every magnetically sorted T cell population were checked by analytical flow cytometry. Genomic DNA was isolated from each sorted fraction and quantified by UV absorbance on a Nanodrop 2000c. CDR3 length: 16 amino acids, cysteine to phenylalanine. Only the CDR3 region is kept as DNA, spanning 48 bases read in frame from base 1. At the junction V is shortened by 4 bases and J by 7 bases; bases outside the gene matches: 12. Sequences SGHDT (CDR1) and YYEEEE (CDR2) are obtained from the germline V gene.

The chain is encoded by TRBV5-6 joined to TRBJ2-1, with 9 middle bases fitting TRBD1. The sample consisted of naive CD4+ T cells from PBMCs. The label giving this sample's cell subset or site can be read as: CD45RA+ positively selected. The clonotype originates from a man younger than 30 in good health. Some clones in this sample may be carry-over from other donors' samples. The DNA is TGTGCCAGCAGCCCGGTAGGGGACAGGGTGATGAATGAGCAGTTCTTC. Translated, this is CASSPVGDRVMNEQFF.